Listed here is a single T cell receptor beta chain. A second PCR, run for about 6 to 12 cycles, used a sample-barcoded 5' primer plus a J-beta primer mix. Using its own MiXCR run on the 5' RACE reads, TCRdb lists one record per CDR3 protein. The sample includes around 1,800,000 distinct CDR3 sequences, about two fifths of them seen just once. The V and J ends lost 7 bases and 1 base, in that order; junction bases with no gene match: 7. The CDR3 runs to 14 residues. From germline, CDR1 is SNHLY and CDR2 FYNNEI. The sample originates from a study of blood T cells in healthy people across ages. This receptor was identified in a human donor in good health. The V gene is TRBV2, the J gene TRBJ2-7; the match to TRBD1 covers 7 bases. Sample: blood. For the CDR3, the DNA is TGTGCCAGCAACTACGAGACAGGGTCCTACGAGCAGTACTTC. Its protein product is CASNYETGSYEQYF.